This T cell receptor (beta chain) is drawn from a study of cytomegalovirus exposure and HLA in healthy donors. In the PCR, 60 Vbeta and 13 Jbeta primers were used. Using immunoSEQ multiplex PCR, the repertoire was profiled, and TCRdb retains in-frame clones only, with some absent. Among 100,000 to 150,000 clones listed, around 80% were seen once. The TCR comes from a man younger than 40 in good health and CMV-seropositive. Sequencing was performed on PBMCs.

The CDR3 here is CSVGAGGFVTEAFF. For the CDR3, the DNA is TGCAGCGTTGGGGCAGGGGGCTTTGTCACTGAAGCTTTCTTT. This chain joins TRBV29-1 and TRBJ1-1, with 8 bases aligning to TRBD1. The ends lost 4 bases at V and 4 bases at J; junction bases unmatched: 8. The germline V gene encodes CDR1 SQVTM and CDR2 ANQGSEA. This CDR3 has 14 residues.